The subject of this entry is one TCR beta chain. Its specificity is not known. The repertoire was sequenced with immunoSEQ multiplex PCR; TCRdb's copy has only in-frame clones and lacks some. The data contain 55,000 to 60,000 clones, 75% to 95% of them singletons. The source of the sample is a study of PD-1 blockade in classical Hodgkin lymphoma. Study-wide findings and caveats: Baseline TCR diversity was reportedly lower in newly diagnosed patients than healthy donors.

Brentuximab vedotin exposure varied, and every patient relapsed after autologous stem cell transplantation. Germline values: CDR1 SEHNR, CDR2 FQNEAQ (reference sequence). V lost 1 base, J lost 12 bases, and 10 bases lay in between. CDR3 length: 13 amino acids. The sample was peripheral blood mononuclear cells (PBMCs), taken before the second cycle of nivolumab. This sequence joins TRBV7-9 and TRBJ1-6; D gene unclear. The sequence was collected from a human donor with classical Hodgkin lymphoma. CDR3 amino acids: CASSLVPPGPLHF. In nucleotides, the CDR3 is TGTGCCAGCAGCTTAGTCCCGCCCGGACCCCTCCACTTT. Full variable domain (remainder filled in from reference TRBV7-9 and TRBJ1-6): DTGVSQNPRHKITKRGQNVTFRCDPISEHNRLYWYRQTLGQGPEFLTYFQNEAQLEKSRLLSDRFSAERPKGSFSTLEIQRTEQGDSAMYLCASSLVPPGPLHFGNGTRLTVT.